What follows describes a single T cell receptor (beta chain). The antigen remains unidentified. Trimming left V 1 base short and J 5 bases short, with 12 bases between. CDR3 length equals 16 residues. Germline V gives CDR1 SEHNR, CDR2 FQNEAQ (reference sequence). This specimen belongs to a study of T cells in Graves' hyperthyroidism and ophthalmopathy. The study's findings and limits: Clonotypes that were expanded in thyroid above 0.001 mostly appeared in blood too.

Graves' hyperthyroidism was deemed stable absent ophthalmopathy progression within 18 months. Template material for amplifying TCR beta CDR3 regions consisted of RNA transcripts. With the HTBI primer set, the TCR CDR3 went through a first round of RT-PCR. MiXCR, applied by TCRdb to the multiplex PCR reads, yields one record per CDR3 protein. The table lists roughly 580,000 distinct CDR3 sequences, 35% to 55% of them singletons. This TCR derives from a young woman with Graves' hyperthyroidism. Sequencing was done on a sample of peripheral blood or thyroid tissue (not recorded which). V gene TRBV7-9 combines with J gene TRBJ1-6; D remains unclear. The CDR3 here is CASSLGSLPNNSPLHF. For the CDR3, the DNA is TGTGCCAGCAGCTTAGGAAGTCTCCCTAATAATTCACCCCTCCACTTT.